Below, 7 T cell receptor beta chains from the same sample are listed, as sequenced in a study of T cell responses to AZD1222 COVID-19 vaccine (dated by TCRdb to the early 2020s). Preparation of the library involved the immunoSEQ multiplex PCR assay. What TCRdb holds here is the immuneACCESS table cut down to in-frame rearrangements. Part of the clones is not present; checked against another copy, under half of the missing clones reflect an unresolved V gene, and the others are unexplained. For this sample there are some 130,000 clones; 93% appear just once. The top ten clones comprise 5.4% of the sample. Read against the paper, the sample's time point label means: baseline before first vaccination. The sample consisted of peripheral blood, taken on day 0 of AZD1222 vaccination. Receptors were obtained from an adult in good health.

The rearrangement joins TRBV30 to TRBJ1-6; 8 nucleotides line up with TRBD1. Per the germline V gene, CDR1 is GTSNPN and CDR2 is SVGIG (reference sequence). The CDR3 runs 15 residues. The junction had 10 bases not matched to a gene; V was cut back by 5 bases and J by 7 bases. For the CDR3, the DNA is TGTGCCTGGGGACCCCCGGGACAGGTCAATTCACCCCTCCACTTT. Its translation: CAWGPPGQVNSPLHF.

This chain links TRBV11-2 with TRBJ2-7; no firm D call. Trimming cost V 0 bases and J 2 bases, with 5 bases left between them. The CDR3 spans 13 residues. CDR1 is SGHAT, CDR2 FQNNGV, per germline. For the CDR3, the DNA is TGTGCCAGCAGCTTAGATCCTCCCTACGAGCAGTACTTC. Translated, it gives CASSLDPPYEQYF.

This clone was observed once. The genes are TRBV28 and TRBJ1-4, with a weak D call TRBD1 (5 bases). From germline, CDR1 is MDHEN and CDR2 SYDVKM. The germline V and J ends were trimmed by 2 bases and 2 bases, with 6 bases remaining between them. This CDR3 spans 14 amino acids. CDR3 bases: TGTGCCAGCAGTTTAGGGGGTACTAATGAAAAACTGTTTTTT. Translation: CASSLGGTNEKLFF.

The chain links TRBV5-4 to TRBJ2-2; D not resolved. In germline, CDR1 is SGHNT, CDR2 YYREEE (reference sequence). The CDR3 is 14 amino acids. V lost 0 bases and J 7 bases, leaving 10 bases between the germline ends. CDR3 in amino acids: CASSLDMVRGELFF. CDR3 in DNA: TGTGCCAGCAGCTTGGATATGGTGCGCGGGGAGCTGTTTTTT. Full variable domain (remainder filled in from reference TRBV5-4 and TRBJ2-2): ETGVTQSPTHLIKTRGQQVTLRCSSQSGHNTVSWYQQALGQGPQFIFQYYREEENGRGNFPPRFSGLQFPNYSSELNVNALELDDSALYLCASSLDMVRGELFFGEGSRLTVL.

This sequence joins TRBV2 and TRBJ1-2; D call uncertain. Germline V lookup: CDR1 SNHLY, CDR2 FYNNEI. Trimming stripped 6 bases from V and 6 bases from J, with 14 bases between. The CDR3 contains 13 residues. CDR3 sequence (DNA): TGTGCCAGCAGCGCCACTGAGGCCGATGGCTACACCTTC. Translation: CASSATEADGYTF.

The genes are TRBV27 and TRBJ2-1, with 8 positions matching TRBD1. Germline-derived CDR1 and CDR2 are MNHEY and SMNVEV (reference sequence). The CDR3 sequence is 16 residues long. V dropped 1 base and J dropped 8; count of bases not matched to a gene: 10. The CDR3 region is CASSLFRGRAPHEQFF. The CDR3 DNA reads as TGTGCCAGCAGTTTATTCAGGGGGCGAGCTCCCCATGAGCAGTTCTTC.

The chain combines TRBV3-1 (or the pseudogene TRBV3-2) with TRBJ2-7; D ambiguous. This CDR3 contains 14 residues. The germline V gene encodes CDR1 LGHDT and CDR2 YNNKEL (reference sequence). V lost 1 base, J lost 0 bases, and 7 bases lay in between. The CDR3, as DNA: TGTGCCAGCAGCCAAGTCCCGGACTCCTACGAGCAGTACTTC. This gives the protein CASSQVPDSYEQYF.